This is a list of T cell receptor beta chains from one sample in a study of Graves' ophthalmopathy and Graves' hyperthyroidism. TCRdb passed the multiplex PCR reads through MiXCR, listing each CDR3 protein once. The sample contains 620,000 or so distinct CDR3 sequences, about 20% of which appear only once. Input material: peripheral blood. The receptors were gathered from a woman younger than 35 with stable Graves' hyperthyroidism. Some clones in this sample may be carry-over from other donors' samples. Each CDR3 is given with its conserved first and last residue. D genes are given only for firm matches. A row's size may be missing; if present it is once, few, many or a size class.

clone_size d_call j_call v_call cdr3_nt cdr3_aa
NA NA TRBJ2-7 TRBV9 TGTGCCAGCAGCGTCGACGGGGTGTCTGAGCAGTACTTC CASSVDGVSEQYF
few NA TRBJ2-2 TRBV6-1 TGTGCCAGCAAGGGGACCACGAACACCGGGGAGCTGTTTTTT CASKGTTNTGELFF
many NA TRBJ1-1 TRBV7-2 TGTGCCAGCAGAATTATGAACACTGAAGCTTTCTTT CASRIMNTEAFF
NA NA TRBJ2-4 TRBV11-2 TGTGCCAGCAGCTTACAGGTCGCACTAAAAAACATTCAGTACTTC CASSLQVALKNIQYF
NA NA TRBJ2-7 TRBV19 TGTGCCAGTAGAGGAGCCGGACAGCCCTACGAGCAGTACTTC CASRGAGQPYEQYF
many NA TRBJ1-1 TRBV3-1 TGTGCCAGCAGCCAAGGGTACGGCACTGAAGCTTTCTTT CASSQGYGTEAFF
NA NA TRBJ2-6 TRBV4-3 TGCGCCAGCAGCCGAGAGGGTACAGCTGGGACCAACGTCCTGACTTTC CASSREGTAGTNVLTF
few NA TRBJ2-5 TRBV15 TGTGCCACCAGCATAGGACAGCCCCAAGAGACCCAGTACTTC CATSIGQPQETQYF
many TRBD1 TRBJ2-5 TRBV11-1 TGTGCCAGCAGCCCTCGTCCGGGACAGGGCCAAGAGACCCAGTACTTC CASSPRPGQGQETQYF
NA NA TRBJ1-1 TRBV28 TGTGCCAGCAGCCAGAAGGACAGTCGGGCTTTCTTT CASSQKDSRAFF
few TRBD2 TRBJ2-5 TRBV4-2 TGTGCCAGCAGCCAAGAAATAGTAGGACTAGCGGGGGAAGAGACCCAGTACTTC CASSQEIVGLAGEETQYF
NA NA TRBJ1-1 TRBV28 TGTGCCAGCAGAAAACCCCAGGGGTGGGGGACTGAAGCTTTCTTT CASRKPQGWGTEAFF
many NA TRBJ1-2 TRBV6-1 TGTGCCAGCACCGAAGCAGGGGATGGCTACACCTTC CASTEAGDGYTF
NA NA TRBJ1-2 TRBV19 TGTGCCAGTAGTACCGACATCAGCTATGGCTACACCTTC CASSTDISYGYTF
many NA TRBJ2-7 TRBV12-3/TRBV12-4 TGTGCCAGCAGTTTAGGGACCCTTGCCTACGAGCAGTACTTC CASSLGTLAYEQYF
once NA TRBJ1-2 TRBV6-1 TGTGCCAGCAGTGCCGGCGGGGGTGATGGCTACACCTTC CASSAGGGDGYTF
many NA TRBJ2-2 TRBV28 TGTGCCAGCAGTCCCCCAACAACCGGGGAGCTGTTTTTT CASSPPTTGELFF
many NA TRBJ1-2 TRBV20-1 TGCAGTGCCCTCGGTGAGTGGGGCAACTATGGCTACACCTTC CSALGEWGNYGYTF
many NA TRBJ2-7 TRBV6-5 TGTGCCAGCAGTTACTCGAGTGAGAGCGGGCTATCCTACGAGCAGTACTTC CASSYSSESGLSYEQYF
NA TRBD2 TRBJ2-5 TRBV27 TGTGCCAGCAGTCGCCCATGGCTCGGGAGCGGGGGGGTGGAGACCCAGTACTTC CASSRPWLGSGGVETQYF
many TRBD1 TRBJ2-7 TRBV6-1 TGTGCCAGCAGTGAAGGGCTTTTTGGACAGGGTAACTACGAGCAGTACTTC CASSEGLFGQGNYEQYF
few NA TRBJ2-5 TRBV24-1 TGTGCCACAAGATGGGGGGAGACCCAGTACTTC CATRWGETQYF
many TRBD1 TRBJ1-6 TRBV11-2 TGTGCCAGCAGCCCACCGGGACAGTATAATTCACCCCTCCACTTT CASSPPGQYNSPLHF
many NA TRBJ2-2 TRBV6-1 TGTGCCAGCCGGGGACGGACGAACACCGGGGAGCTGTTTTTT CASRGRTNTGELFF
many TRBD2 TRBJ2-5 TRBV28 TGTGCCAGCAGTTTCTCCGACTTAGCGGGGCAAAAGACCCAGTACTTC CASSFSDLAGQKTQYF
many NA TRBJ1-6 TRBV5-1 TGCGCCAGCAGCTTGGACAGGTCGGGGACTAATTCACCCCTCCACTTT CASSLDRSGTNSPLHF
many NA TRBJ1-1 TRBV15 TGTGCCACCAGCAGCTGGGGTGGGAACACTGAAGCTTTCTTT CATSSWGGNTEAFF
many TRBD1 TRBJ1-5 TRBV20-1 TGCAGTGCTGGGGACAGTAGATCGGCCCAGCATTTT CSAGDSRSAQHF
few NA TRBJ2-7 TRBV29-1 TGCAGCGTTGTGGTGACAGACGGAGGGGTACCCTACGAGCAGTACTTC CSVVVTDGGVPYEQYF